Presented here are 15 T cell receptor beta chains from one specimen sequenced in a study of a mutant IDH1 vaccine in newly diagnosed glioma. The table came from immunoSEQ multiplex PCR; TCRdb's copy has only in-frame clones and leaves some out. Here the sample spans 52,000 or so clones, 82% being singletons. No antigen has been identified for these receptors. As for time point: week 5, during vaccination. Vaccination comprised doses that each held 300 ug of mutant IDH1 20-mer peptide, plus topical imiquimod. The material sequenced was PBMCs, taken from a glioma patient whose treatment included an IDH1 peptide vaccine. The receptors were sampled from a young woman with glioma. Some clones in this sample may be carry-over from other donors' samples.

The rearrangement links TRBV7-2 to TRBJ1-2; possible D gene TRBD1, 5 bases. Trimming removed 5 bases at V and 8 bases at J, with 24 bases between. In germline, CDR1 is SGHTA, CDR2 FQGNSA. This CDR3 has 16 amino acids. Here the CDR3 DNA reads TGTGCCAGCAGCGCTGCCTACGGGACTCAATGGAGGGGCTACACCTTC. Its translation is CASSAAYGTQWRGYTF.

The chain couples TRBV20-1 to TRBJ2-3; D gene ambiguous. The CDR3 spans 10 residues. Trimming shortened V by 6 bases and J by 8 bases, and 9 bases separated the two germline ends. In germline, CDR1 is DFQATT, CDR2 SNEGSKA (reference sequence). This CDR3 reads CSAWHSTQYF. The CDR3 DNA sequence: TGCAGTGCCTGGCATAGTACGCAGTATTTT.

The rearrangement joins TRBV29-1 to TRBJ1-4, with 7 bases that match TRBD1. From germline, CDR1 is SQVTM and CDR2 ANQGSEA. Trimming removed 7 bases from V and 4 bases from J; junction bases left unmatched: 6. CDR3 size: 13 residues. The DNA of the CDR3 is TGCAGCGCCCCGGACAGGTTTAATGAAAAACTGTTTTTT. This translates into CSAPDRFNEKLFF.

This chain joins TRBV6-5 and TRBJ2-7, with TRBD2 matching 11 bases. V shed 9 bases and J 2 bases; nucleotides not matched to a gene: 6. The CDR3 is 14 residues long. CDR1 and CDR2 from the germline V gene are MNHEY and SVGAGI. The CDR3 bases are TGTGCCAGAACGAGACTAGCGGGAACCTACGAGCAGTACTTC. This codes for CARTRLAGTYEQYF.

The chain has TRBV5-6 and TRBJ1-2, with no clear D. The CDR3 length is 14 residues. Germline V CDR1 and CDR2: SGHDT, YYEEEE. V gave up 2 bases and J gave up 2 bases, with 10 bases separating them. This CDR3 is CASSFGETNYGYTF. In nucleotides, the CDR3 is TGTGCCAGCAGCTTTGGTGAGACGAACTATGGCTACACCTTC.

This chain connects TRBV5-1 to TRBJ2-3, with 10 bases fitting TRBD2. V trimming: 5 bases; J trimming: 2 bases; junction bases outside the gene matches: 8. The V gene's germline CDR1 is SGHRS and CDR2 YFSETQ. This CDR3 contains 16 residues. CDR3 DNA sequence: TGCGCCAGCAGATACGGAAGCGGGGGGGTCACAGATACGCAGTATTTT. Protein: CASRYGSGGVTDTQYF.

The J gene is TRBJ1-2, the V gene TRBV6-1; no clear D gene. Germline lookup yields CDR1 MNHNS and CDR2 SASEGT. The ends were cut back, 11 bases at V and 5 bases at J, with 12 bases in the middle. The CDR3 extends over 11 amino acids. The CDR3 is CAFFLGYGYTF. Written as DNA, the CDR3 is TGTGCCTTCTTTCTTGGTTATGGCTACACCTTC.

The chain links TRBV6-1 to TRBJ2-1; unclear D gene. The V end was cut by 0 bases, the J end by 10 bases, with 7 bases between. CDR1 and CDR2 from the germline V gene are MNHNS and SASEGT. This CDR3 is built from 12 residues. Here the CDR3 reads CASSEARLEQFF. CDR3 nucleotides: TGTGCCAGCAGTGAAGCCCGCTTGGAGCAGTTCTTC.

The rearrangement links TRBV5-4 to TRBJ2-6; tentative D call: TRBD1 (6 bases). Germline V gene data show CDR1 as SGHNT and CDR2 as YYREEE (reference sequence). The CDR3 runs 15 residues. V lost 4 bases, J lost 4 bases, and 12 bases lay in between. CDR3 nucleotides: TGTGCCAGCAGCATGCCGGGGACAGGGGCCAACGTCCTGACTTTC. This codes for CASSMPGTGANVLTF. Filled out from reference TRBV5-4 and TRBJ2-6, the complete variable domain reads ETGVTQSPTHLIKTRGQQVTLRCSSQSGHNTVSWYQQALGQGPQFIFQYYREEENGRGNFPPRFSGLQFPNYSSELNVNALELDDSALYLCASSMPGTGANVLTFGAGSRLTVL.

The chain employs TRBV9 and TRBJ2-2; 11 bases are shared with TRBD2. Germline assignment: CDR1 SGDLS and CDR2 YYNGEE. Trimming at V came to 5 bases and at J to 5 bases, leaving 5 bases not matched to a gene. The CDR3 has 15 residues. The CDR3 sequence is CASSGTSGWTGELFF. Here the CDR3 DNA reads TGTGCCAGCAGTGGGACTAGCGGTTGGACCGGGGAGCTGTTTTTT.

V gene TRBV27 combines with J gene TRBJ2-1; D remains ambiguous. The CDR3 runs 15 residues. The V end was cut by 6 bases, the J end by 6 bases, with 18 bases between. Germline V gene lookup returns CDR1 MNHEY and CDR2 SMNVEV (reference sequence). The DNA of the CDR3 is TGTGCCAGCAGGATCAGTAGCCCCCCGGGCAATGAGCAGTTCTTC. Protein product: CASRISSPPGNEQFF.

This clone is classed as medium-sized. The same CDR3 can be traced to other DNA sequences in this sample. The CDR3, as DNA: TGTGCCAGCAGCGTAGCTGACATTCCTATGAACACTGAAGCTTTCTTT. This gives the protein CASSVADIPMNTEAFF. The chain couples TRBV9 to TRBJ1-1; D is uncertain. Germline V CDR1 and CDR2: SGDLS, YYNGEE. V gave up 0 bases and J gave up 0 bases, with 12 bases separating them. The CDR3 runs to 16 residues.

This sequence joins TRBV6-5 and TRBJ1-1; TRBD1 is a possible D gene (5 bases). Germline lookup yields CDR1 MNHEY and CDR2 SVGAGI. The CDR3 totals 14 residues. V lost 6 bases and J lost 4, with 15 bases in between. CDR3 sequence reads: CASRPNQGVTEAFF. CDR3 nucleotides: TGTGCCAGCAGACCAAACCAGGGAGTCACTGAAGCTTTCTTT.

The chain is built from TRBV6-6 and TRBJ2-2; 9 nucleotides agree with TRBD2. Trimming took 2 bases from V and 7 from J; bases not matched to a gene: 5. CDR3 length: 15 residues. Germline V gene data show CDR1 as MNHNY and CDR2 as SVGAGI (reference sequence). This CDR3 is CASSYAAGGSGELFF. For the CDR3, the DNA is TGTGCCAGCAGTTACGCAGCGGGGGGCAGCGGGGAGCTGTTTTTT.

This sequence joins TRBV6-5 and TRBJ1-1; 7 bases fit TRBD1. Germline CDR1 MNHEY, CDR2 SVGAGI. This CDR3 region has 14 residues. V dropped 9 bases and J dropped 4; count of bases not matched to a gene: 11. CDR3 DNA: TGTGCCAGGGCGGGGCAGGGGGAGTTCACTGAAGCTTTCTTT. This sequence encodes CARAGQGEFTEAFF.